This T cell receptor beta chain originates from a study of Ad26.COV2.S vaccination and SARS-CoV-2 variants. Study overall: Ad26.COV2.S was injected intramuscularly once or twice, 56 days apart. Overall study results and limits: Responses of spike-specific T cells (both CD8+ and CD4+) reportedly showed substantial breadth after vaccination.

About this clone itself: Antigen unknown.

As to treatment: 15 to 20 received Ad26.COV2.S at low or high dose, single or two shots; several received placebo; per-sample allocation not given. Following the first vaccine or placebo injection, samples were taken on day 63. The germline V gene encodes CDR1 SGDLS and CDR2 YYNGEE. The CDR3 is 14 amino acids. V lost 0 bases, J lost 4 bases, and 3 bases stayed unmatched. TCRdb's table, derived via immunoSEQ multiplex PCR, lists solely in-frame clones and lacks some. The sample consists of 240,000 or so clones, 70% to 90% of them appearing once. The specimen was peripheral blood, collected in a trial of Ad26.COV2.S vaccine versus placebo. The genes are TRBV9 and TRBJ2-7; 8 bases are a match to TRBD2. The receptor was derived from a person between 18 and 60 years old who received the Ad26.COV2.S COVID-19 vaccine or a placebo. CDR3 DNA sequence: TGTGCCAGCAGCGTAGCGTCGGGGGGGTACGAGCAGTACTTC. Protein product: CASSVASGGYEQYF.